The sequence of this TCR beta chain was determined in a study of blood T cells in healthy people across ages. General study points: With age, beta diversity per million T cells declined roughly linearly, significantly by around 43.

There are many counts of this clonotype. Its cognate antigen is unknown. PCR was performed a second time for about 7 to 11 cycles using a sample-barcoded 5' primer and a J-beta primer mix. Each CDR3 protein is one row after TCRdb ran MiXCR on the 5' RACE reads. The repertoire holds 1.5 million to 1.8 million distinct CDR3 sequences, approximately 43% seen once, with roughly 3.7% in the top ten. Every donor contributed about 10 milliliters of peripheral blood by blood draw. Germline CDR1 reads MNHNY; CDR2 reads SVGAGI (reference sequence). The CDR3 spans 14 residues. Trimming took off 6 bases at V and 2 bases at J, with 10 bases between the two ends.

This TCR came from a woman aged 18-29 years in good health. The source material was blood. The rearrangement uses TRBV6-6 and TRBJ2-2; maybe TRBD1 (6 bases). CDR3 coding DNA: TGTGCCAGCAGGACGGACAGAAACACCGGGGAGCTGTTTTTT. This encodes CASRTDRNTGELFF.